Included here is one T cell receptor beta chain sequence, with context. Its antigen is currently unknown. This sample was included in a study of T cell responses to AZD1222 COVID-19 vaccine. V was trimmed by 2 bases and J by 5 bases, leaving 10 bases between them. Germline loops: CDR1 MGHDK, CDR2 SYGVNS. This CDR3 comprises 13 residues. Data came from immunoSEQ multiplex PCR; TCRdb stores just in-frame clones and leaves some out. The sample includes 70,000 to 95,000 clones, around 84% seen only once; the top ten take approximately 5.6%. General study findings and limits: Among those given AZD1222, only six were seropositive at baseline.

Specimen: peripheral blood, collected 28 days after the second AZD1222 dose. The origin of this receptor is an adult who received the AZD1222 COVID-19 vaccine. The chain employs TRBV25-1 and TRBJ2-7; D may match TRBD1 or TRBD2 (5 bases each). CDR3 nucleotide sequence: TGTGCCAGCAGTGAAATGGGGGTTAACGAGCAGTACTTC. It yields the protein CASSEMGVNEQYF.